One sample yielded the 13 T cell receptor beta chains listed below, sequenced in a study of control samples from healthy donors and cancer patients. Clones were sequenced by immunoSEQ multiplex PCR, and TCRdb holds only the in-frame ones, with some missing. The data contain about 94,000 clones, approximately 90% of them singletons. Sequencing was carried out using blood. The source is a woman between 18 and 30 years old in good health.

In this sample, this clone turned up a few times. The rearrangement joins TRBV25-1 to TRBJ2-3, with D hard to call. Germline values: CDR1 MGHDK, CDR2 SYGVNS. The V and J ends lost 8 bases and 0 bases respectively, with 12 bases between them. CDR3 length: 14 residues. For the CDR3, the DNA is TGTGCCAGCTCCAAGAGTTTAAGCACAGATACGCAGTATTTT. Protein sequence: CASSKSLSTDTQYF.

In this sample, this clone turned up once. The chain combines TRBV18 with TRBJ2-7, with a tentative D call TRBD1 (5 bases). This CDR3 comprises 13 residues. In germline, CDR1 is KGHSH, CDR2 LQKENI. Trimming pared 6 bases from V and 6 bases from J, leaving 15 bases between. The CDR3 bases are TGTGCCAGCTCGCCGCCGGCACAGGTCGAGCAGTACTTC. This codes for CASSPPAQVEQYF.

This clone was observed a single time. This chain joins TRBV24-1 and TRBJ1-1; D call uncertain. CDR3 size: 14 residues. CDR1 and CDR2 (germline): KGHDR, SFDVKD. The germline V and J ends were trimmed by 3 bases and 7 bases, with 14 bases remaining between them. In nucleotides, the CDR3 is TGTGCCACCAGTGATGGAAGGGCCACCGTTGAAGCTTTCTTT. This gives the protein CATSDGRATVEAFF.

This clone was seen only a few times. The CDR3 here is CASEFLRGGEQYF. CDR3 coding DNA: TGTGCCAGCGAATTCCTTCGCGGGGGCGAGCAGTACTTC. The gene calls are TRBV6-5 and TRBJ2-7, with 7 bases fitting TRBD2. CDR3 length: 13 residues. V shed 8 bases and J 6 bases; nucleotides not matched to a gene: 10. Germline lookup yields CDR1 MNHEY and CDR2 SVGAGI.

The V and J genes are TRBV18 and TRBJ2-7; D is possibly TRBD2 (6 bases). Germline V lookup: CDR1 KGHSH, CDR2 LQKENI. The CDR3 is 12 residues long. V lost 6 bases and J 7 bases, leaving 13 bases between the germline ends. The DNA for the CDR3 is TGTGCCAGCTCTCCCGACAGCGGGGAGCAGTACTTC. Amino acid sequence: CASSPDSGEQYF.

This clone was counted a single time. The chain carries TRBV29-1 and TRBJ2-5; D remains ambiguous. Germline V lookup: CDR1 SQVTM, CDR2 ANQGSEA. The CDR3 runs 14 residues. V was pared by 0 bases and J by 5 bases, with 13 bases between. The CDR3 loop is CSVEDPSARETQYF. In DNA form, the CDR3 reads TGCAGCGTTGAAGATCCGTCGGCCCGGGAGACCCAGTACTTC.

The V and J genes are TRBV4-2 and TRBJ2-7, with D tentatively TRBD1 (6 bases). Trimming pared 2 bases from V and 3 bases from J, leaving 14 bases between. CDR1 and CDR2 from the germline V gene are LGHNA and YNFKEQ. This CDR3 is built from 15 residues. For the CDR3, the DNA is TGTGCCAGCAGCCAAAGTGGTCAGGGGATCTACGAGCAGTACTTC. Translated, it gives CASSQSGQGIYEQYF.

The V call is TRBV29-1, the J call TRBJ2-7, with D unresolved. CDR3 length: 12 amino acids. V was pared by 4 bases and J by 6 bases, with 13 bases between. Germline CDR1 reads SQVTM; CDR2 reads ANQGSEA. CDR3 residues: CSVGTLFGEQYF. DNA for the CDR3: TGCAGCGTTGGGACCCTTTTTGGCGAGCAGTACTTC.

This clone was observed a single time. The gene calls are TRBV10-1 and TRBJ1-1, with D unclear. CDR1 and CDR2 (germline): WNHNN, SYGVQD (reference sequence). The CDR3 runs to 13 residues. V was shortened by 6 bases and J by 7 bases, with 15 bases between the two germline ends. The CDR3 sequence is CASSPIGRREAFF. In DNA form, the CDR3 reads TGCGCCAGCAGCCCGATCGGACGTCGTGAAGCTTTCTTT.

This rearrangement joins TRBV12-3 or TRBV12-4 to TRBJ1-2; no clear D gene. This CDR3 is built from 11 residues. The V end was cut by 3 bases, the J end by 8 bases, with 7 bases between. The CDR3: CASSLVKGYTF. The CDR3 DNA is TGTGCCAGCAGTTTGGTAAAAGGCTACACCTTC.

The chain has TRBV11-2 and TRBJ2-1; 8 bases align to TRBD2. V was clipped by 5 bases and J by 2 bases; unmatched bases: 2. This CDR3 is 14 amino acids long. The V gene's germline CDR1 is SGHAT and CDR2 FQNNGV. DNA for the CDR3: TGTGCCAGCAGCCTCGGGGGGGCCTACAATGAGCAGTTCTTC. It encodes CASSLGGAYNEQFF.

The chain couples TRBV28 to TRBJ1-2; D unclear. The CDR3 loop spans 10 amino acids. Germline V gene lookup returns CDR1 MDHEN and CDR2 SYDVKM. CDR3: CAARHYGYTF. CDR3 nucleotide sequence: TGTGCTGCTAGACACTATGGCTACACCTTC.

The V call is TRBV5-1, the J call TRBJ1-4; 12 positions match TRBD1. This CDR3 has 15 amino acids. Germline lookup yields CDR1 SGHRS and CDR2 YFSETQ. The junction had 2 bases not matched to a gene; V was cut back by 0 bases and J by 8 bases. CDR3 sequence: CASSLEGTGGEKLFF. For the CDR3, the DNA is TGCGCCAGCAGCTTGGAAGGGACAGGGGGCGAAAAACTGTTTTTT.